This TCR beta chain was retrieved from a study of molecular identifiers for immune sequencing clone quantification. Study-wide points: The share of molecules held by clones above 20 RNA copies was over 99% in effector cells and under 1% in naive cells. Spike-in Jurkat TCR RNA from a single cell reportedly registered among about 1 million naive cells.

This clonotype was picked up a small number of times. Its matching antigen is unknown. Libraries of naive CD8 cells were prepared from 20,000 to 1,000,000 sorted cells using 10%, 30% or 50% RNA. The germline CDR1 and CDR2 sequences are SGHAT and FQNNGV. Trimming shortened V by 5 bases and J by 5 bases, and 12 bases separated the two germline ends. This CDR3 is built from 14 residues. Bulk TCR libraries used previously described methods and listed TCR primers. TCRdb ran MiXCR on the PCR reads and lists one entry per CDR3 protein. The repertoire consists of more than 85,000 distinct CDR3 sequences, with 35% occurring once and the leading ten covering roughly 9.3%.

V gene TRBV11-2 combines with J gene TRBJ2-2; unclear D gene. The sample consisted of naive CD8+ T cells from blood, with Jurkat cell RNA spiked in. The subset is: FACS-sorted CD8+CD4-CCR7+CD45RA+ naive T cells. The source is a human donor in good health. Some libraries in this study had Jurkat cell RNA spiked in. CDR3 coding DNA: TGTGCCAGCAGCCCTGGGTGGGGAACCGGGGAGCTGTTTTTT. Encoded protein: CASSPGWGTGELFF.